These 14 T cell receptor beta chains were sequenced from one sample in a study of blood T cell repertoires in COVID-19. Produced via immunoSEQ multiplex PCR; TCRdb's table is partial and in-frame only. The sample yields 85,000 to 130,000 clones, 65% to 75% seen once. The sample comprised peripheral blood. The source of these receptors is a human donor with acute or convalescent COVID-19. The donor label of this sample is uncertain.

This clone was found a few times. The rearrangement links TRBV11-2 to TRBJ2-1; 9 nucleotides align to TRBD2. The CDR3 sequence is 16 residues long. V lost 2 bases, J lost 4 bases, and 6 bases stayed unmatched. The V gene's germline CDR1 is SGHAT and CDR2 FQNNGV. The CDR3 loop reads CASSLPVTSGYNEQFF. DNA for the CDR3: TGTGCCAGCAGCTTACCCGTGACTAGCGGATACAATGAGCAGTTCTTC.

The CDR3 region has the DNA TGTGCCAGCAGTTTAGCAGGGAGGTCCAAACTGTTTTTT. It specifies CASSLAGRSKLFF. This sequence joins TRBV27 and TRBJ1-4; TRBD1 might be the D (5 bases). V was trimmed by 2 bases and J by 11 bases, leaving 12 bases between them. Germline CDR1 and CDR2: MNHEY and SMNVEV (reference sequence). CDR3 length: 13 residues.

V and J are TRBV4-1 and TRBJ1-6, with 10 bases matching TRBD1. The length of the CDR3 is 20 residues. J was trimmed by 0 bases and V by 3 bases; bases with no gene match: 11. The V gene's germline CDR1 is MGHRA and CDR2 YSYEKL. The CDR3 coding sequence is TGCGCCAGCAGCCAGCCACCCGGGACAGGGGAGAGCTCCTATAATTCACCCCTCCACTTT. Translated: CASSQPPGTGESSYNSPLHF.

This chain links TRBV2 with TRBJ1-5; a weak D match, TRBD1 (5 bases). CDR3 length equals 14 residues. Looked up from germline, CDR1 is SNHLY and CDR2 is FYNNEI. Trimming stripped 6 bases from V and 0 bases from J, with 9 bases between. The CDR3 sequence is CASRPRASNQPQHF. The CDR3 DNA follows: TGTGCCAGCAGACCCAGGGCTAGCAATCAGCCCCAGCATTTT.

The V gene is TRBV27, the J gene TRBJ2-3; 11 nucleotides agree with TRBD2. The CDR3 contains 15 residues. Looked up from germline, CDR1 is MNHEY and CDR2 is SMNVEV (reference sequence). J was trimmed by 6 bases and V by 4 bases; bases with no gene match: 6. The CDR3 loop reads CASSSLAGGRDTQYF. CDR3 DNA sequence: TGTGCCAGCAGTTCCCTAGCGGGGGGTCGGGATACGCAGTATTTT.

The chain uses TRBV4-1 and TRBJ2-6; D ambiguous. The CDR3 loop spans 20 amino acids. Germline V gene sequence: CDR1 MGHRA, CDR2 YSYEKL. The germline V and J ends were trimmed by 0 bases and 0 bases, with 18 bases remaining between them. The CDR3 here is CASSQDISVGLGSGANVLTF. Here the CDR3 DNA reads TGCGCCAGCAGCCAAGATATCAGTGTGGGCCTGGGCTCTGGGGCCAACGTCCTGACTTTC.

CDR3 sequence reads: CASSLGAYGYTF. The CDR3 DNA reads TGCGCCAGCAGCTTGGGGGCCTATGGCTACACCTTC. This chain links TRBV5-1 with TRBJ1-2, with D unresolved. V lost 0 bases and J 4 bases, leaving 4 bases between the germline ends. The CDR3 has 12 amino acids. Germline V CDR1 and CDR2: SGHRS, YFSETQ.

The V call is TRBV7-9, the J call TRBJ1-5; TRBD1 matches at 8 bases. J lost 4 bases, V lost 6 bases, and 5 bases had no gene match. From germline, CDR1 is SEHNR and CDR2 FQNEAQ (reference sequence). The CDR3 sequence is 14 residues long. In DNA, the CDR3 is TGTGCCAGCAGTTCAGGGGGCTGGAATCAGCCCCAGCATTTT. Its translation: CASSSGGWNQPQHF.

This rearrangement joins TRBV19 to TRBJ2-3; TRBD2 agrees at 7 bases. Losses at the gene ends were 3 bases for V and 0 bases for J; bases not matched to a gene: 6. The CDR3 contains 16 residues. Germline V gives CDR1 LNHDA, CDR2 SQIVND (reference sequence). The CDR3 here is CASSIPWRGSTDTQYF. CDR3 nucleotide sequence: TGTGCCAGTAGTATCCCCTGGCGGGGGAGCACAGATACGCAGTATTTT. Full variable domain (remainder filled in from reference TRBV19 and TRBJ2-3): DGGITQSPKYLFRKEGQNVTLSCEQNLNHDAMYWYRQDPGQGLRLIYYSQIVNDFQKGDIAEGYSVSREKKESFPLTVTSAQKNPTAFYLCASSIPWRGSTDTQYFGPGTRLTVL.

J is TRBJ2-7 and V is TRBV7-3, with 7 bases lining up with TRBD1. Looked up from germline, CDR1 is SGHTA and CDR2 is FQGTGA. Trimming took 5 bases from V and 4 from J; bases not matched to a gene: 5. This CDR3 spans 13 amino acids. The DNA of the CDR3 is TGTGCCAGCAGCCTCAGACAGGGTTACGAGCAGTACTTC. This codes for CASSLRQGYEQYF. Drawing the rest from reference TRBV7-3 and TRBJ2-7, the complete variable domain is GAGVSQTPSNKVTEKGKYVELRCDPISGHTALYWYRQSLGQGPEFLIYFQGTGAADDSGLPNDRFFAVRPEGSVSTLKIQRTERGDSAVYLCASSLRQGYEQYFGPGTRLTVT.

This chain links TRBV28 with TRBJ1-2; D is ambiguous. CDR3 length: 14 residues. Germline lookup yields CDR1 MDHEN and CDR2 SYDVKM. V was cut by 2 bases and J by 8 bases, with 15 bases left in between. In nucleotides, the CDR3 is TGTGCCAGCAGTTTAGAGGCGGGTCTCCGGGGCTACACCTTC. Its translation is CASSLEAGLRGYTF.

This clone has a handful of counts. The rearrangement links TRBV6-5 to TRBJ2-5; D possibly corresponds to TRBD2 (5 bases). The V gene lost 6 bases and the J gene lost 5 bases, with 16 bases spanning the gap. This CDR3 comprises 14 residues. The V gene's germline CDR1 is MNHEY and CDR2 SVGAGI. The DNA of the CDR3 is TGTGCCAGCAGCTTCCCGGGATTTGACGAGACCCAGTACTTC. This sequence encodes CASSFPGFDETQYF.

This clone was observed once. The chain's CDR3 is CATSRGQGASTDTQYF. The CDR3 DNA reads TGTGCCACCAGCAGAGGACAGGGGGCGAGCACAGATACGCAGTATTTT. The V and J genes are TRBV15 and TRBJ2-3; 10 nucleotides match TRBD1. V lost 1 base to trimming and J lost 0 bases; unmatched junction nucleotides: 1. CDR3 length: 16 residues. The germline V gene encodes CDR1 LNHNV and CDR2 YYDKDF (reference sequence).

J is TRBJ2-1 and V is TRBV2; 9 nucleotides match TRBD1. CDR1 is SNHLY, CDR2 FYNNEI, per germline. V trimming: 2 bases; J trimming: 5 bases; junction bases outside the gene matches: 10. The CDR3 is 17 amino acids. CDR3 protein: CASSERVRTGVDNEQFF. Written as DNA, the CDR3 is TGTGCCAGCAGTGAAAGAGTCAGGACAGGGGTGGACAATGAGCAGTTCTTC.